Sequencing of this T cell receptor (beta chain) was carried out in a study of OX40 agonist ivuxolimab in advanced cancers. V gave up 2 bases and J gave up 8 bases, with 15 bases separating them. Germline assignment: CDR1 GTSNPN and CDR2 SVGIG (reference sequence). The CDR3 consists of 13 residues. The protocol was immunoSEQ multiplex PCR, while the TCRdb copy is restricted to in-frame clones and leaves out a portion. Among roughly 43,000 clones, roughly 85% were seen once, and the ten largest hold 55% to 60%. This clone was seen a handful of times. The sequence was collected from an adult with an advanced solid tumor such as melanoma, head and neck, liver or kidney cancer. The source was CD4+ or CD8+ T cells sorted from blood, collected in a trial of the OX40 agonist ivuxolimab. V and J are TRBV30 and TRBJ1-1, with D perhaps matching TRBD1 (5 bases). CDR3 in amino acids: CAWSSGSDSEAFF. DNA for the CDR3: TGTGCCTGGAGTTCAGGGTCAGACTCCGAAGCTTTCTTT.